A selection of T cell receptor beta chains follows, all from one sample in a study of T cell repertoires in urothelial bladder cancer. TCRdb's table, derived via immunoSEQ multiplex PCR, lists solely in-frame clones and lacks some. Of approximately 9,800 clones in the sample, roughly 63% were seen once. The specimen was tumor-infiltrating cells from bladder cancer. Every receptor here comes from a human donor with urothelial carcinoma. Each CDR3 is given with its conserved first and last residue. Fields, in order: CDR3 protein, CDR3 DNA, clone size, V gene, J gene, D gene. A D gene is named only where the DNA matches it firmly. Clone size, where shown, is once, few, many, or a class for clones that have expanded.

CDR3 protein: CASSLTPLATDTQYF; CDR3 DNA: TGTGCCAGCAGCCTTACACCGCTAGCGACAGATACGCAGTATTTT; clone size: -; V gene: TRBV5-6; J gene: TRBJ2-3; D gene: -
CDR3 protein: CASSPGTVAKNIQYF; CDR3 DNA: TGCGCCAGCAGCCCGGGGACGGTAGCCAAAAACATTCAGTACTTC; clone size: -; V gene: TRBV5-1; J gene: TRBJ2-4; D gene: -
CDR3 protein: CASSDLGHLSNQPQHF; CDR3 DNA: TGTGCCAGCAGTGACCTGGGACACCTTAGCAATCAGCCCCAGCATTTT; clone size: many; V gene: TRBV6-1; J gene: TRBJ1-5; D gene: -
CDR3 protein: CASSPDRRTSYEQYF; CDR3 DNA: TGTGCCAGCAGTCCTGACCGCCGCACCTCCTACGAGCAGTACTTC; clone size: -; V gene: TRBV2; J gene: TRBJ2-7; D gene: -
CDR3 protein: CASSPDGQGGMTEAFF; CDR3 DNA: TGCGCCAGCAGCCCAGACGGCCAGGGGGGAATGACTGAAGCTTTCTTT; clone size: -; V gene: TRBV4-3; J gene: TRBJ1-1; D gene: TRBD1
CDR3 protein: CASGTGPPLNSPLHF; CDR3 DNA: TGTGCCAGCGGGACAGGGCCACCGCTTAATTCACCCCTCCACTTT; clone size: few; V gene: TRBV7-9; J gene: TRBJ1-6; D gene: TRBD1
CDR3 protein: CASSPRTGTGNEQFF; CDR3 DNA: TGTGCCAGCAGCCCCAGAACCGGGACAGGGAATGAGCAGTTCTTC; clone size: -; V gene: TRBV9; J gene: TRBJ2-1; D gene: TRBD1
CDR3 protein: CASSQLTETSEAFF; CDR3 DNA: TGCGCCAGCAGCCAGCTGACGGAGACGTCTGAAGCTTTCTTT; clone size: -; V gene: TRBV5-1; J gene: TRBJ1-1; D gene: -
CDR3 protein: CASSLGRIDTQYF; CDR3 DNA: TGTGCCAGCAGCTTAGGCAGGATAGATACGCAGTATTTT; clone size: -; V gene: TRBV7-8; J gene: TRBJ2-3; D gene: -
CDR3 protein: CASSLLVNEQFF; CDR3 DNA: TGTGCCAGCAGCTTACTGGTCAATGAGCAGTTCTTC; clone size: -; V gene: TRBV7-8; J gene: TRBJ2-1; D gene: -
CDR3 protein: CASSQPPSGEQYF; CDR3 DNA: TGTGCCAGCAGTCAGCCCCCTAGCGGCGAGCAGTACTTC; clone size: -; V gene: TRBV6-5; J gene: TRBJ2-7; D gene: TRBD2
CDR3 protein: CASSSGLAGGEQFF; CDR3 DNA: TGTGCCAGCAGTTCGGGACTAGCGGGGGGTGAGCAGTTCTTC; clone size: -; V gene: TRBV6-5; J gene: TRBJ2-1; D gene: TRBD2
CDR3 protein: CASSLHPPGTSTDTQYF; CDR3 DNA: TGTGCCAGCAGCCTCCACCCCCCAGGGACCAGCACAGATACGCAGTATTTT; clone size: -; V gene: TRBV9; J gene: TRBJ2-3; D gene: -
CDR3 protein: CASSQDLGDPEFF; CDR3 DNA: TGTGCCAGCAGCCAAGATCTCGGGGACCCTGAGTTCTTC; clone size: few; V gene: TRBV4-2; J gene: TRBJ2-1; D gene: -
CDR3 protein: CASSEARPGTGYQPQHF; CDR3 DNA: TGTGCCAGCAGTGAAGCGAGACCCGGGACAGGGTATCAGCCCCAGCATTTT; clone size: -; V gene: TRBV6-1; J gene: TRBJ1-5; D gene: TRBD1
CDR3 protein: CASSVGIAGFNTEAFF; CDR3 DNA: TGTGCCAGCAGCGTAGGGATTGCGGGCTTCAACACTGAAGCTTTCTTT; clone size: -; V gene: TRBV9; J gene: TRBJ1-1; D gene: -
CDR3 protein: CASSLGQLNSPLHF; CDR3 DNA: TGTGCCAGCAGCCTCGGACAGCTCAATTCACCCCTCCACTTT; clone size: few; V gene: TRBV7-9; J gene: TRBJ1-6; D gene: -
CDR3 protein: CAISESETGWGYGYTF; CDR3 DNA: TGTGCCATCAGTGAGTCGGAGACAGGATGGGGCTATGGCTACACCTTC; clone size: -; V gene: TRBV10-3; J gene: TRBJ1-2; D gene: -
CDR3 protein: CASSVNRGYGADTQYF; CDR3 DNA: TGTGCCAGCAGCGTAAACAGGGGTTATGGGGCAGATACGCAGTATTTT; clone size: -; V gene: TRBV9; J gene: TRBJ2-3; D gene: TRBD1
CDR3 protein: CAWSLGQTADTQYF; CDR3 DNA: TGTGCCTGGAGCCTAGGCCAGACCGCAGATACGCAGTATTTT; clone size: -; V gene: TRBV30; J gene: TRBJ2-3; D gene: -
CDR3 protein: CAISPGSAYGYTF; CDR3 DNA: TGTGCCATCAGCCCGGGGTCAGCCTATGGCTACACCTTC; clone size: -; V gene: TRBV10-3; J gene: TRBJ1-2; D gene: -
CDR3 protein: CASSYLTGGRSKGNTIYF; CDR3 DNA: TGCGCCAGCAGCTACTTGACAGGAGGACGTTCGAAAGGAAACACCATATATTTT; clone size: -; V gene: TRBV5-1; J gene: TRBJ1-3; D gene: -
CDR3 protein: CASSEGTTNEKLFF; CDR3 DNA: TGCGCCAGCAGCGAGGGTACAACTAATGAAAAACTGTTTTTT; clone size: few; V gene: TRBV10-1; J gene: TRBJ1-4; D gene: -
CDR3 protein: CASTTSGGNTGELFF; CDR3 DNA: TGCGCCAGCACGACTAGCGGGGGAAACACCGGGGAGCTGTTTTTT; clone size: -; V gene: TRBV4-1; J gene: TRBJ2-2; D gene: TRBD2
CDR3 protein: CASSPGQVSSTDTQYF; CDR3 DNA: TGTGCCAGCAGCCCCGGACAGGTATCTAGCACAGATACGCAGTATTTT; clone size: -; V gene: TRBV9; J gene: TRBJ2-3; D gene: TRBD1
CDR3 protein: CAWSRGGRDTGELFF; CDR3 DNA: TGTGCCTGGAGCCGGGGGGGCCGGGACACCGGGGAGCTGTTTTTT; clone size: -; V gene: TRBV30; J gene: TRBJ2-2; D gene: TRBD2
CDR3 protein: CASSVASGGFSPLHF; CDR3 DNA: TGTGCCAGCAGCGTCGCATCAGGGGGCTTTTCACCCCTCCACTTT; clone size: -; V gene: TRBV6-1; J gene: TRBJ1-6; D gene: TRBD1
CDR3 protein: CASSQVEELFF; CDR3 DNA: TGCGCCAGCAGCCAAGTGGAGGAGCTGTTTTTT; clone size: -; V gene: TRBV4-3; J gene: TRBJ2-2; D gene: -
CDR3 protein: CATSPGREGEKLFF; CDR3 DNA: TGCGCCACCAGCCCAGGGCGTGAAGGGGAAAAACTGTTTTTT; clone size: -; V gene: TRBV10-1; J gene: TRBJ1-4; D gene: -
CDR3 protein: CASSVAQPDTQYF; CDR3 DNA: TGTGCCAGCAGCGTAGCCCAGCCAGATACGCAGTATTTT; clone size: few; V gene: TRBV9; J gene: TRBJ2-3; D gene: -
CDR3 protein: CASSLALGGVNEQFF; CDR3 DNA: TGTGCCAGCAGCTTAGCGTTAGGAGGGGTTAATGAGCAGTTCTTC; clone size: few; V gene: TRBV7-8; J gene: TRBJ2-1; D gene: -
CDR3 protein: CASSVGVAGALFF; CDR3 DNA: TGTGCCAGCAGCGTAGGAGTAGCGGGTGCACTGTTTTTT; clone size: -; V gene: TRBV9; J gene: TRBJ1-4; D gene: -
CDR3 protein: CASRQDQNYGYTF; CDR3 DNA: TGTGCCAGCAGGCAGGACCAAAACTATGGCTACACCTTC; clone size: -; V gene: TRBV6-4; J gene: TRBJ1-2; D gene: -